This passage covers 30 T cell receptor beta chains from one sample sequenced in a study of T cell responses to AZD1222 COVID-19 vaccine. Only in-frame clones appear in the TCRdb table, and some are missing; sequencing was by immunoSEQ multiplex PCR. The sample lists about 150,000 clones; around nine tenths were seen once. This specimen consisted of peripheral blood, obtained 28 days after the second AZD1222 dose. Every receptor here comes from an adult who received the AZD1222 COVID-19 vaccine.

The gene calls are TRBV18 and TRBJ2-7; 10 nucleotides line up with TRBD1. V shed 3 bases and J 6 bases; nucleotides not matched to a gene: 5. The CDR3 extends over 14 amino acids. The germline CDR1 and CDR2 sequences are KGHSH and LQKENI. The CDR3 sequence is CASSPTGGKGEQYF. In nucleotides, the CDR3 is TGTGCCAGCTCACCGACAGGGGGCAAGGGCGAGCAGTACTTC.

This chain links TRBV2 with TRBJ1-1, with 7 bases matching TRBD1. This CDR3 is 14 amino acids long. Unmatched junction bases numbered 14, after V lost 11 bases and J lost 5 bases. The germline gives CDR1 SNHLY, CDR2 FYNNEI. The CDR3 protein is CAGTEGAGTTEAFF. For the CDR3, the DNA is TGTGCCGGGACCGAGGGGGCAGGGACAACTGAAGCTTTCTTT.

The chain links TRBV5-1 to TRBJ2-2; D is undetermined. This CDR3 is 14 amino acids long. Germline assignment: CDR1 SGHRS and CDR2 YFSETQ. Deletions cut 6 bases from V and 3 bases from J, with 12 bases between. CDR3 coding DNA: TGCGCCAGCAAGGGCACGACCTACACCGGGGAGCTGTTTTTT. The encoded protein is CASKGTTYTGELFF.

The DNA of the CDR3 is TGTGCCAGCAGTGAAGTCCAGGGGGCCCCCTATGGCTACACCTTC. Translated, it gives CASSEVQGAPYGYTF. The V gene is TRBV6-1, the J gene TRBJ1-2, with 8 bases lining up with TRBD1. The J segment lost 4 bases and the V segment lost 1 base, leaving 5 bases of the junction unmatched. Germline CDR1 MNHNS, CDR2 SASEGT. The CDR3 contains 15 residues.

The chain links TRBV12-3 or TRBV12-4 to TRBJ1-6, with D possibly TRBD1 on 5 matching bases. The length of the CDR3 is 12 residues. Trimming stripped 8 bases from V and 7 bases from J, with 9 bases between. The CDR3 protein is CASSGGNSPLHF. As DNA, the CDR3 is TGTGCCAGCTCGGGGGGAAATTCACCCCTCCACTTT.

V gene TRBV27 combines with J gene TRBJ1-2, with D unresolved. The germline CDR1 and CDR2 sequences are MNHEY and SMNVEV (reference sequence). The CDR3 is 17 amino acids. Trimming shortened V by 5 bases and J by 2 bases, and 21 bases separated the two germline ends. CDR3 bases: TGTGCCAGCAGTCAGTTATGGGGAGGACCGTCCAACTATGGCTACACCTTC. Translating gives CASSQLWGGPSNYGYTF.

Points on this clone: Other DNA sequences of this sample code for an identical CDR3. This chain joins TRBV6-5 and TRBJ1-1, with D possibly being TRBD1 (6 bases). The V gene lost 8 bases and the J gene lost 2 bases, with 12 bases spanning the gap. The CDR3 sequence is 13 residues long. CDR1 and CDR2 (germline): MNHEY, SVGAGI. CDR3 loop: CASSWGGNTEAFF. In DNA, the CDR3 is TGTGCCAGCTCTTGGGGGGGCAACACTGAAGCTTTCTTT.

V is TRBV29-1 and J is TRBJ1-1, with D tentatively TRBD1 (6 bases). V was clipped by 4 bases and J by 0 bases, with 15 bases between them. The CDR3 is 15 residues long. CDR1 and CDR2 (germline): SQVTM, ANQGSEA. This chain's CDR3 is CSVVGGQGMNTEAFF. The CDR3, as DNA: TGCAGCGTTGTCGGAGGGCAGGGGATGAACACTGAAGCTTTCTTT. Full variable domain (rest looked up from reference TRBV29-1 and TRBJ1-1): SAVISQKPSRDICQRGTSLTIQCQVDSQVTMMFWYRQQPGQSLTLIATANQGSEATYESGFVIDKFPISRPNLTFSTLTVSNMSPEDSSIYLCSVVGGQGMNTEAFFGQGTRLTVV.

The rearrangement joins TRBV18 to TRBJ1-1, with 9 bases identical to TRBD1. Trimming at V came to 1 base and at J to 0 bases, leaving 3 bases not matched to a gene. This CDR3 is built from 16 residues. CDR1 is KGHSH, CDR2 LQKENI, per germline. The CDR3 DNA is TGTGCCAGCTCACCACAAGGACAGGGGTTGAACACTGAAGCTTTCTTT. Translating gives CASSPQGQGLNTEAFF.

The chain combines TRBV20-1 with TRBJ2-5; TRBD1 agrees at 10 bases. Germline values: CDR1 DFQATT, CDR2 SNEGSKA (reference sequence). CDR3 length: 15 residues. Losses at the gene ends were 3 bases for V and 5 bases for J; bases not matched to a gene: 9. Written as DNA, the CDR3 is TGCAGTGCTAGTGGTCGGGACAGGGGTTCGGAGACCCAGTACTTC. Translated: CSASGRDRGSETQYF.

This rearrangement joins TRBV5-6 to TRBJ1-6; no reliable D call. The CDR3 covers 14 residues. V lost 2 bases and J 8 bases, leaving 11 bases between the germline ends. Germline CDR1 and CDR2: SGHDT and YYEEEE. The CDR3 nucleotides are TGTGCCAGCAGCTTTACAGTTGCAGATTCACCCCTCCACTTT. It translates to CASSFTVADSPLHF.

V is TRBV18 and J is TRBJ1-5, with TRBD1 identical over 8 bases. CDR3 length equals 16 residues. The V and J ends lost 3 bases and 0 bases, in that order; junction bases with no gene match: 4. Per germline, CDR1 KGHSH and CDR2 LQKENI. The CDR3 sequence: CASSPLGQASNQPQHF. The CDR3 nucleotides read TGTGCCAGCTCACCCTTGGGACAGGCTAGCAATCAGCCCCAGCATTTT.

The rearrangement links TRBV5-1 to TRBJ2-7, with 10 bases matching TRBD2. This CDR3 is built from 14 residues. Losses at the gene ends were 4 bases for V and 4 bases for J; bases not matched to a gene: 5. Germline CDR1 SGHRS, CDR2 YFSETQ. The CDR3 coding sequence is TGCGCCAGCAGCATTCTAGCGGGAGAGTACGAGCAGTACTTC. It yields the protein CASSILAGEYEQYF.

The chain uses TRBV18 and TRBJ1-1; 8 bases are shared with TRBD1. CDR1 and CDR2 (germline): KGHSH, LQKENI. The CDR3 is made up of 13 amino acids. V trimming: 6 bases; J trimming: 4 bases; junction bases outside the gene matches: 4. CDR3 amino acids: CASSIQGGTEAFF. CDR3 coding DNA: TGTGCCAGCTCGATACAGGGGGGCACTGAAGCTTTCTTT.

The chain is built from TRBV5-1 and TRBJ2-7; no reliable D call. The CDR3 loop spans 11 amino acids. The V end was cut by 4 bases, the J end by 3 bases, with 5 bases between. Germline lookup yields CDR1 SGHRS and CDR2 YFSETQ. The CDR3 region is CASSPDYEQYF. The CDR3, as DNA: TGCGCCAGCAGCCCAGACTACGAGCAGTACTTC.

The chain joins TRBV4-2 to TRBJ1-5; D might be TRBD1 (6 bases). Trimming took 0 bases from V and 0 from J, leaving 21 bases between them. This CDR3 has 20 amino acids. Germline V gene lookup returns CDR1 LGHNA and CDR2 YNFKEQ. CDR3 in amino acids: CASSQEGLPLRGYSNQPQHF. CDR3 DNA sequence: TGTGCCAGCAGCCAAGAAGGACTGCCCCTGAGGGGGTATAGCAATCAGCCCCAGCATTTT.

The rearrangement links TRBV19 to TRBJ2-3; tentatively, D is TRBD2 (5 bases). Germline CDR1 reads LNHDA; CDR2 reads SQIVND (reference sequence). The CDR3 length is 15 residues. Trimming shortened V by 8 bases and J by 1 base, and 16 bases separated the two germline ends. As DNA, the CDR3 is TGTGCCAGTGGAACGGGAAATCGAGGCACAGATACGCAGTATTTT. Amino acid sequence: CASGTGNRGTDTQYF.

This clone was observed once. The chain recombines TRBV20-1 with TRBJ1-2; D not certain. Germline CDR1 is DFQATT and CDR2 is SNEGSKA (reference sequence). The CDR3 runs to 12 residues. Trimming removed 3 bases from V and 4 bases from J, with 9 bases in between. CDR3 protein: CSASGDLYGYTF. Here the CDR3 DNA reads TGCAGTGCTAGTGGGGATCTCTATGGCTACACCTTC.

The chain employs TRBV6-2 or TRBV6-3 and TRBJ2-7; 7 nucleotides align to TRBD1. Germline assignment: CDR1 MNHEY and CDR2 SVGEGT. V was clipped by 6 bases and J by 3 bases; unmatched bases: 8. CDR3 length: 14 amino acids. The CDR3 DNA reads as TGTGCCAGCAGCCCCCCGGGACAGTTCTACGAGCAGTACTTC. Its protein is CASSPPGQFYEQYF.

The chain uses TRBV24-1 and TRBJ2-2; a possible D gene is TRBD2 (6 bases). CDR1 is KGHDR and CDR2 is SFDVKD in the germline V gene. The CDR3 spans 15 residues. V lost 4 bases and J lost 1, with 9 bases in between. CDR3 residues: CATSEVGGNTGELFF. The CDR3 region has the DNA TGTGCCACCAGTGAAGTCGGGGGGAACACCGGGGAGCTGTTTTTT.

The chain joins TRBV2 to TRBJ2-7; TRBD1 aligns across 8 bases. The CDR3 runs 13 residues. Per the germline V gene, CDR1 is SNHLY and CDR2 is FYNNEI. V was clipped by 7 bases and J by 2 bases; unmatched bases: 4. DNA of the CDR3: TGTGCCAGCACGCAGACAGGGGCCTACGAGCAGTACTTC. Translation gives CASTQTGAYEQYF.

The chain has TRBV6-5 and TRBJ1-2, with D possibly being TRBD1 (5 bases). This CDR3 is 16 amino acids long. Trimming took 0 bases from V and 0 from J, leaving 11 bases between them. The V gene's germline CDR1 is MNHEY and CDR2 SVGAGI. The CDR3 loop is CASSYSPGHTNYGYTF. CDR3 bases: TGTGCCAGCAGTTACTCACCCGGACACACTAACTATGGCTACACCTTC.

The chain links TRBV2 to TRBJ2-7, with D possibly being TRBD1 (6 bases). The CDR3 is made up of 12 amino acids. CDR1 and CDR2 from the germline V gene are SNHLY and FYNNEI. The germline V and J ends were trimmed by 10 bases and 5 bases, with 15 bases remaining between them. The DNA for the CDR3 is TGTGCCACCGGACAGCAGGTGGACGAGCAGTACTTC. Protein product: CATGQQVDEQYF.

This chain uses TRBV18 with TRBJ2-2, with 7 bases fitting TRBD1. There are 15 residues in the CDR3. V shed 1 base, J shed 6 bases, and the junction held 5 bases outside the gene matches. Germline loops: CDR1 KGHSH, CDR2 LQKENI. The CDR3 loop is CASSPLEQGPGELFF. The CDR3 DNA reads as TGTGCCAGCTCACCACTAGAACAGGGGCCCGGGGAGCTGTTTTTT.

The J gene is TRBJ1-5, the V gene TRBV6-5; D possibly corresponds to TRBD1 (5 bases). V lost 5 bases and J 7 bases, leaving 12 bases between the germline ends. Looked up from germline, CDR1 is MNHEY and CDR2 is SVGAGI. The CDR3 contains 13 residues. The CDR3 is CASSPTGIQPQHF. CDR3 coding DNA: TGTGCCAGCAGTCCCACAGGTATACAGCCCCAGCATTTT.

In its sample, this clone was seen once. This rearrangement joins TRBV20-1 to TRBJ2-3; D is undetermined. This CDR3 is built from 11 residues. Germline-derived CDR1 and CDR2 are DFQATT and SNEGSKA (reference sequence). V dropped 2 bases and J dropped 5 bases, with 5 bases sitting between them. Here the CDR3 DNA reads TGCAGTGCTAGATTTGTAGATACGCAGTATTTT. Translated: CSARFVDTQYF.

The J gene is TRBJ1-5, the V gene TRBV7-9, with no clear D. V was shortened by 5 bases and J by 6 bases, with 14 bases between the two germline ends. The CDR3 has 14 residues. Germline CDR1 and CDR2: SEHNR and FQNEAQ (reference sequence). The DNA of the CDR3 is TGTGCCAGCAGCCCGGGCTCAGAAGGTCAGCCCCAGCATTTT. As protein: CASSPGSEGQPQHF.

CDR3 DNA: TGTGCCAGTAGTATCCCCGCAGGAACCGATGGAAACACCATATATTTT. This sequence encodes CASSIPAGTDGNTIYF. The genes are TRBV19 and TRBJ1-3; D remains ambiguous. Germline V gene lookup returns CDR1 LNHDA and CDR2 SQIVND (reference sequence). Trimming left V 3 bases short and J 3 bases short, with 15 bases between. This CDR3 spans 16 amino acids.

The V call is TRBV28, the J call TRBJ2-7, with D uncertain. CDR3 length: 13 amino acids. V lost 2 bases, J lost 3 bases, and 8 bases lay in between. Germline V CDR1 and CDR2: MDHEN, SYDVKM. This CDR3 is CASSLGLGYEQYF. In nucleotides, the CDR3 is TGTGCCAGCAGTTTAGGGCTGGGCTACGAGCAGTACTTC.

This sequence joins TRBV3-1 (or the pseudogene TRBV3-2) and TRBJ1-5; tentatively, D is TRBD1 (6 bases). V lost 4 bases and J lost 3, with 13 bases in between. CDR3 length equals 15 residues. CDR1 is LGHDT and CDR2 is YNNKEL in the germline V gene (reference sequence). CDR3 nucleotide sequence: TGTGCCAGCAGCCCTTCGGGACAAATCAATCAGCCCCAGCATTTT. Translating it yields CASSPSGQINQPQHF.